The T cell receptor beta chain described here comes from a study of T-cell reconstitution after alpha-beta-depleted transplantation in children. Findings and caveats of the study: It was surviving recipient T cells and thymic progenitors that gave some patients high TCRbeta diversity at day 60. Reports say that about two months after transplant, the alpha-beta T cells came out of several hundred graft clones that had expanded. Fresh T-cell production supplied most of the T-cell counts and diversity seen one year after transplant.

This clonotype was recorded many times. As yet, its antigen is unknown. The TCRbeta library incorporated unique molecular identifiers. TCRdb recomputed calls from the PCR reads with MiXCR, one row per CDR3 protein. The sample has around 300,000 distinct CDR3 sequences; around 7.1% are singletons. The CDR3 is 18 residues long. The junction had 8 bases not matched to a gene; V was cut back by 1 base and J by 2 bases. Per germline, CDR1 SGHDT and CDR2 YYEEEE. The rearrangement links TRBV5-6 to TRBJ2-1; 11 bases match TRBD2. This receptor was obtained from a female patient aged 2 to 10 who had a stem cell transplant for Fanconi anemia, so the T cells may come from the graft donor. The sample was peripheral blood, taken 360 days after TCRalphabeta/CD19-depleted stem cell transplant. The CDR3 nucleotides read TGTGCCAGCAGCTTGTTGACTAGCGGGGATGGACCCTACAATGAGCAGTTCTTC. Amino acid sequence: CASSLLTSGDGPYNEQFF. Full variable domain (outside the CDR3, taken from reference TRBV5-6 and TRBJ2-1): DAGVTQSPTHLIKTRGQQVTLRCSPKSGHDTVSWYQQALGQGPQFIFQYYEEEERQRGNFPDRFSGHQFPNYSSELNVNALLLGDSALYLCASSLLTSGDGPYNEQFFGPGTRLTVL.